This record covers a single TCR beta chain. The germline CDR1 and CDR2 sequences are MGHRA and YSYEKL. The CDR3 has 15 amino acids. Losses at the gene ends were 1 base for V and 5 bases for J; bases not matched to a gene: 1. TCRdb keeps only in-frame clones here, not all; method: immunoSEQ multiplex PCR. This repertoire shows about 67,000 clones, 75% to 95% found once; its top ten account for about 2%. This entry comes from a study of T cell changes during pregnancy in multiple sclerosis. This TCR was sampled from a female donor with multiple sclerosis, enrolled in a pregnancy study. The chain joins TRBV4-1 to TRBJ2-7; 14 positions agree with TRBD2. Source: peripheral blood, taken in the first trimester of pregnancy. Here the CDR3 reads CASSQVGLAGDEQYF. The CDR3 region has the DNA TGCGCCAGCAGCCAAGTGGGACTAGCGGGAGACGAGCAGTACTTC.